The source of this T cell receptor beta chain is a study of cytomegalovirus exposure and HLA in healthy donors (TCRdb year 2017). With respect to the entire study: According to an earlier analysis of 587 of the donors, 150 million to 200 million T cells yielded roughly 110 million unique TCR beta sequences and approximately 280 Gb of sequence data. In an earlier analysis of 500 to 650 of the donors, high-throughput TCR beta sequencing was used to judge whether each TCR beta V gene segment behaved as functional or pseudogenic. Of the 300 to 500 genotyped donors, 70% to 90% were placed in the genetic ancestry cluster associated with self-reported Caucasian donors. A later genetic analysis took genome-wide SNP genotypes for about three fifths of the roughly 700 donors and used that subset as a discovery cohort. The aim of the study was to test whether cataloging public T cell receptors could identify signatures of past pathogen exposure. On average, roughly 250,000 unique TCR beta nucleotide sequences were sequenced per donor among a few hundred genotyped donors of the cohort, with around 19% of those sequences being non-productive. Both class I and class II loci were covered by HLA typing, at four-digit resolution. To predict cytomegalovirus infection status, the study combined high-throughput TCR immunosequencing, statistical association of individual TCRs with disease status, and machine learning. Alongside the repertoire data, information on donor age, sex, ethnicity and CMV serostatus was compiled. The T cell repertoires of 670 or so subjects were profiled by immunosequencing and related to cytomegalovirus serostatus. Because of strong linkage in the cohort, a few DR-DQ haplotypes were treated as single units for association and clustering. An early release that covered some 640 HLA-typed donors contained about 300 gigabases of sequencing data and about 84 million unique TCR sequences. A later analysis re-examined previously published TCR beta repertoires from just over 650 donors and added high-resolution HLA genotyping to investigate patterns of TCR occurrence. The later analysis used no new phenotypic data to find candidate immune exposures, relying instead on TCR beta sequences and their occurrence across donors. In addition to the first cohort of about 650 subjects, a separate validation cohort of under 150 different subjects was used. Typing coverage varied by locus: 629-630 donors for A, B, C, DRB1 and DQB1; more than 500 for DQA1; around 570 for DPA1; some 470 for DPB1. All discovery cohort repertoires had been generated using a single sequencing platform. The study at large found these results: The only immune exposure information available for the cohort was CMV serostatus. A later analysis reported that several top co-occurrence clusters appeared linked to parvovirus B19, influenza, CMV and Epstein-Barr virus. V-gene and J-gene trimming of TCR beta chains was associated with a missense DCLRE1C variant in a later genetic analysis, and the association was replicated in an independent cohort. The 87-base-pair reads could not distinguish some IMGT-functional V segments, including TRBV6-2 and TRBV6-3, so those segments were excluded. A further reported finding was that TCR beta sequences accurately predicted the HLA-A and HLA-B alleles for most subjects in the first cohort. Because some donors lacked HLA typing at each locus, the association tests relied only on the typed subset. Compared with equally common non-associated chains, HLA-associated TCR beta chains in a later analysis were more clonally expanded and had lower generation probabilities. A group of highly shared sequence variants was considered likely to be a technical artifact of the sequencing pipeline. In a later analysis, TCR association rates were found to vary across HLA loci, with the most associated TCRs seen for DRB1 alleles and the fewest for HLA-C alleles. Presence/absence analyses assumed roughly uniform sequencing depth across donors, an assumption that may not hold. This cohort had only TCR beta chains sequenced, and the lack of alpha or paired-chain data limited which features could be detected. Linkage disequilibrium might explain the correlated functional status among segregating V segments, but an unknown experimental factor could not be excluded. While some public TCRs were present in many individuals, most TCR sequences turned up only very rarely across donors. Most CMV-associated TCR beta chains appeared to be HLA-restricted in a later analysis, and the HLA associations seemed to be driven largely by CMV exposure. Strong co-occurrence of HLA alleles, especially DR and DQ, made assigning TCR associations to individual alleles difficult. In a later analysis, some 17,000 TCR beta sequences were associated with specific HLA alleles at a false discovery rate of 0.05. According to the authors, the approach could potentially be generalized to other disease states and immunological phenotypes. Because counts were too low, roughly 17 rarely observed V segments, including chromosome 9 orphons, were left out of the earlier analysis of roughly 600 of the donors. Cytomegalovirus status was reported to be diagnosed by the classifier with high specificity and sensitivity in both the original and validation cohorts. An earlier analysis of around 500 of the donors showed that most TCR beta V segments appeared in productive rearrangements either about 87% or about 30% of the time, which broadly matched IMGT annotations. In a later genetic analysis, fewer N-insertions in productive TCRs were reported among donors in an Asian-associated ancestry cluster than the roughly 700-donor mean. In vitro tests confirmed that a few of the cytomegalovirus-associated TCR beta chains recognize cytomegalovirus antigens. In the study, around 160 TCR beta chains were listed as associated with cytomegalovirus.

CDR1 and CDR2 were assigned from the germline V gene as SGHAT and FQNNGV. The CDR3 covers 18 residues, taking in both the cysteine and the phenylalanine. Just CDR3 DNA is preserved here, 54 bases in frame from base 1. Germline trimming amounts to 5 bases on V and 5 bases on J, with 17 as the count of junction bases outside the gene matches. Libraries were prepared through the immunoSEQ multiplex PCR assay. For the multiplex PCR, a mixture combining 60 forward primers for TCR Vbeta segments and 13 reverse primers for TCR Jbeta segments was used. The CDR3 region of rearranged TCR beta genes was amplified from genomic DNA with a multiplex PCR assay. The amplified TCR beta libraries were sequenced on the Illumina HiSeq System as 87-base-pair reads. The original methods were these. A later analysis tallied 70 million to 100 million unique TCR beta chains across the 700 or so repertoires, and around 12 million of those chains were shared by two or more donors. Raw reads were error-corrected and collapsed into unique sequences by a nearest-neighbor algorithm in which closely related sequences were merged to remove PCR and sequencing errors. Alignment of CDR3 sequences to IMGT reference sequences was used to assign V, D and J gene segments. Each retained sequence needed at least a six-nucleotide match to both a V gene segment and a J gene segment. Rearrangements were called productive when the CDR3 lacked stop codons and stayed in frame with V and J; all others were non-productive. CDR3 was defined according to IMGT convention as the region running from the second conserved V-encoded cysteine to the conserved J-encoded phenylalanine. The earlier analysis of about 610 of the donors excluded sequences that lacked an unambiguous match to a single V gene segment. An earlier analysis of about 590 of the donors classified V segments as functional when productive rearrangements were above 56.7% and as segregating when the standard deviation between donors was above 5%. A statistical classification framework was developed to diagnose cytomegalovirus status using the catalog of TCR beta chain sequences. V and J gene assignment, in a later analysis, came from comparing TCR nucleotide sequences with IMGT/GENE-DB human TR gene sequences. The TCRdist pipeline was used in a later analysis to assign CDR3 sequences and most-parsimonious VDJ recombination scenarios. In a later analysis, each TCR beta chain was defined by its CDR3 amino acid sequence together with its V-gene family, and reads without a unique V-gene family were excluded. In a later analysis, several hundred highly shared, low-generation-probability nucleotide sequences were removed to address suspected cross-contamination and a sequencing artifact. In a later analysis, a clonal expansion index for each public chain was calculated from normalized within-repertoire ranks of inferred template counts. A later analysis computed generation probabilities with a VDJ recombination model fitted to out-of-frame rearrangements, and checked the results against IGoR. A later analysis scored TCR-TCR, TCR-HLA and TCR-CMV co-occurrence with hypergeometric tests, applying a repertoire-size bias correction to TCR pairs. To estimate false discovery rates, a later analysis permuted the HLA or CMV assignments 20 times. In a later analysis, co-occurring TCRs were grouped with DBSCAN, and TCRdist sequence similarity was added when clustering was performed within HLA-allele-positive subsets. Co-occurrence clustering excluded repertoires with fewer than 30,000 or more than 120,000 public chains, plus five with anomalous nucleotide sharing. What TCRdb holds here is the immuneACCESS table cut down to in-frame rearrangements. Part of the clones is not present; checked against another copy, under half of the missing clones reflect an unresolved V gene, and the others are unexplained. V and J calls and clone size are copied from that table; D and trimming were computed from the DNA. The sample table contains approximately 170,000 clones; only one count was recorded for about 85% of them. Of the sample, 1% is held by the ten largest clones.

In total, approximately 610 healthy bone marrow donors made up the cohort. All cohort members were sampled while nominally healthy, although unrecorded immune exposures were likely present. The donor was CMV seronegative and was included in the group of a few hundred seronegative cohort members. A peripheral blood sample was collected from each donor, and TCR beta sequencing was performed on peripheral blood mononuclear cells. The Qiagen DNeasy Blood Extraction Kit was used to extract genomic DNA from the blood cell samples. As for this clone: It has no known antigen specificity. The record has no base qualities; no much larger clone is one base away.

Sample: PBMCs. The chain couples TRBV11-2 to TRBJ2-1, with 8 junctional bases fitting TRBD2. This receptor was identified in a boy aged 2 to 9 in good health and CMV-seronegative. The nucleotide sequence reads as follows: TGTGCCAGCAGCCACCGACTAGTAACGGGAGGGGTTCACAATGAGCAGTTCTTC. It translates to CASSHRLVTGGVHNEQFF.